The present T cell receptor beta chain was sequenced within a study of naive and memory T cell subsets. Concerning this clonotype itself: What it recognizes is unknown.

The beta constant-region primer was an equimolar mix of two oligonucleotides covering TRBC1 and TRBC2. TCRdb re-derived calls from the UMI-ligation and nested PCR reads in MiXCR, one entry per CDR3 protein. The profile shows approximately 140,000 distinct CDR3 sequences, more than 15% of them singletons. Germline V gives CDR1 MNHEY, CDR2 SMNVEV (reference sequence). V gave up 8 bases and J gave up 2 bases; unmatched junction bases: 10. The CDR3 extends over 15 amino acids. Whole-study results and caveats: TCR abundance followed a power law differing between naive and memory subsets. Over 85% of naive TCR sequences appeared only once, unlike memory subsets.

Material: naive CD4+ T cells from blood. This receptor was obtained from a human donor in good health. V usage is TRBV27 and J usage is TRBJ1-1; 8 bases align to TRBD1. The CDR3, as DNA: TGTGCCAGCCTCCCCGGGACAGGCCGAAACACTGAAGCTTTCTTT. Protein: CASLPGTGRNTEAFF.